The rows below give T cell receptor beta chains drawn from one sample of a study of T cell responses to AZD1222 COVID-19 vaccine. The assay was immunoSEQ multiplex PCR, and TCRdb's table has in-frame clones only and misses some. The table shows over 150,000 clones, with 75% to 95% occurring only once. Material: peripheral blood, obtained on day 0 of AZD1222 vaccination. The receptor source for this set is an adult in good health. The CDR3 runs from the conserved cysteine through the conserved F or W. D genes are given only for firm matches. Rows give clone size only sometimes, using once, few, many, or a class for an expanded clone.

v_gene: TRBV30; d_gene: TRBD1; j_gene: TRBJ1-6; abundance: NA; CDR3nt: TGTGCCTGCAAGACCGGGACAGGGAACTCACCCCTCCACTTT; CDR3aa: CACKTGTGNSPLHF
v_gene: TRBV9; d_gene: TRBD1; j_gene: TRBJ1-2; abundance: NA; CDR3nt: TGTGCCAGCAGCCCCAACTCCGGGGACAGGGCTTCATCAGGCTACACCTTC; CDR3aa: CASSPNSGDRASSGYTF
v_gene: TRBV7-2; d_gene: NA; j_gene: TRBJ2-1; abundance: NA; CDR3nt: TGTGCCAGCAGCTTAGTGGGAGTTACCGGTGAGCAGTTCTTC; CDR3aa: CASSLVGVTGEQFF
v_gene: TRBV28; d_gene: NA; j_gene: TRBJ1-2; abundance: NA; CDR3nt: TGTGCCAGCAGTTCCCCGACAGGTTTAGATCTCACCTTC; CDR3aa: CASSSPTGLDLTF
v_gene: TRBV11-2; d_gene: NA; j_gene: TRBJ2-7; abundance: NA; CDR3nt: TGTGCCAGCAGCCCGCTGGGGGACACCTCCTACGAGCAGTACTTC; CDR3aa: CASSPLGDTSYEQYF
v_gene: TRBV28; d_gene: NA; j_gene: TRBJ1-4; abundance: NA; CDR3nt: TGTGCCAGCACGGCCCCAACTAATGAAAAACTGTTTTTT; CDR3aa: CASTAPTNEKLFF
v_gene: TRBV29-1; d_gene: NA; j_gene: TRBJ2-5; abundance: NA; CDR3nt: TGCAGCGTTGGCCTGATTGGGGGCCAAGAGACCCAGTACTTC; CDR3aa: CSVGLIGGQETQYF
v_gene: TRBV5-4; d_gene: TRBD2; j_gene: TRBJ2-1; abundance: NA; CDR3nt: TGTGCCAGCAGGGGGACTAGGAGTAATGAGCAGTTCTTC; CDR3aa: CASRGTRSNEQFF
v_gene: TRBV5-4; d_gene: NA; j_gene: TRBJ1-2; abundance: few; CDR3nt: TGTGCCACCTATTTTAGGACGGGGCGCCGCATCTATGGCTACACCTTC; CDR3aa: CATYFRTGRRIYGYTF
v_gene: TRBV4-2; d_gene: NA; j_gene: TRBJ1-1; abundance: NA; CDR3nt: TGTGCCAGCAGCCAAGAGGGGCAGGCCTTCGCTGAAGCTTTCTTT; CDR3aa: CASSQEGQAFAEAFF
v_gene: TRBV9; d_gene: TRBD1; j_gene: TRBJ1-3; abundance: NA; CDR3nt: TGTGCCAGCAGCCCACAGGGGACTGGAAACACCATATATTTT; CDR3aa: CASSPQGTGNTIYF
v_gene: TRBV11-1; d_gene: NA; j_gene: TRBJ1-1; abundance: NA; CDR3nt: TGTGCCAGCAGCTTTCCAGGCTTGGACGTGAACACTGAAGCTTTCTTT; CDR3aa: CASSFPGLDVNTEAFF
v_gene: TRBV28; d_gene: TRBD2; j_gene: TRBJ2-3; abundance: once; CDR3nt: TGTGCCAGCATCCCGAGTTGGACTAGCGGGATATCTAGCACAGATACGCAGTATTTT; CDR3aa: CASIPSWTSGISSTDTQYF
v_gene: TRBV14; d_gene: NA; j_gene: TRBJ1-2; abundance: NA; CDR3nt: TGTGCCAGCAGCCAAGATATGGGGACTAACTATGGCTACACCTTC; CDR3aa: CASSQDMGTNYGYTF
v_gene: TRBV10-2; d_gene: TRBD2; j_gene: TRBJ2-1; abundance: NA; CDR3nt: TGCGCCAGCTTCACTAGCGGGGGGCACAATGAGCAGTTCTTC; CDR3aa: CASFTSGGHNEQFF
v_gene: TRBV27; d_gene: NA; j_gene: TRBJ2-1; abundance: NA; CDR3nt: TGTGCCAGCAGTTCGAGGGGGAGTGGGGCCAATGAGCAGTTCTTC; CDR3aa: CASSSRGSGANEQFF
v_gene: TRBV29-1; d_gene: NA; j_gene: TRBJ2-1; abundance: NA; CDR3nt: TGCAGCGTTGTGAGGGAGCCTCACTACAATGAGCAGTTCTTC; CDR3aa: CSVVREPHYNEQFF
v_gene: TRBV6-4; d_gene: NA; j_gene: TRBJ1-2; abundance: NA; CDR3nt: TGTGCCAGCAGTGCAAGCCAGGGTTATGGCTACACCTTC; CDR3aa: CASSASQGYGYTF
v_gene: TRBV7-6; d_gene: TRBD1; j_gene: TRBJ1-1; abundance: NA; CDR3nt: TGTGCCAGCAGCCCCCCTACAGGGGGCAAGGCTGAAGCTTTCTTT; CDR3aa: CASSPPTGGKAEAFF
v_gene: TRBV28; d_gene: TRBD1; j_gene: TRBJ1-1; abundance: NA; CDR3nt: TGTGCCAGCAGACAGGGGGCTTCAACTGAAGCTTTCTTT; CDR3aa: CASRQGASTEAFF
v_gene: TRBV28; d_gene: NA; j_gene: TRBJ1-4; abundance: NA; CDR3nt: TGTGCCAGCAGTCGACAGGTTTCAACTAATGAAAAACTGTTTTTT; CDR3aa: CASSRQVSTNEKLFF
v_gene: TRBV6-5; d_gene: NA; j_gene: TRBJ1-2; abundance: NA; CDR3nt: TGTGCCAGCAGTTACACAGGACGGAACTATGGCTACACCTTC; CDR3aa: CASSYTGRNYGYTF
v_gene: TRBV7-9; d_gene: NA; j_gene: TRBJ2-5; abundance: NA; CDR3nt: TGTGCCAGCAGCTCACTAGAGACCCAGTACTTC; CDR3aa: CASSSLETQYF
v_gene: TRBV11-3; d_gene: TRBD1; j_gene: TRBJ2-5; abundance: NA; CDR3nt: TGTGCCAGCAGCAAAGCCGGGACAGGGGGGGAGACCCAGTACTTC; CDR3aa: CASSKAGTGGETQYF
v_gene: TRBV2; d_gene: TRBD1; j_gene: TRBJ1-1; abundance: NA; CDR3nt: TGTGCCAGCAGTCCGGGGGGACAGCTAATGAACACTGAAGCTTTCTTT; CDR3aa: CASSPGGQLMNTEAFF
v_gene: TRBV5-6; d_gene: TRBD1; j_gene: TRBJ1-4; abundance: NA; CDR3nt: TGTGCCAGCAGCCGGACAGGTTCTTCGGAAAAACTGTTTTTT; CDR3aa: CASSRTGSSEKLFF
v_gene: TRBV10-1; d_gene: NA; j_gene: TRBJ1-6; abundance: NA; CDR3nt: TGCGCCAGCAGTGAGTCGTCAAGGGGTCCCCTCCACTTT; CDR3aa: CASSESSRGPLHF
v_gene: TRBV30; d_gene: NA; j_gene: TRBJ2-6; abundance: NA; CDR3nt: TGTGCCTGGAGATGGGGGGCCAACGTCCTGACTTTC; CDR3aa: CAWRWGANVLTF